One sample yielded the 3 T cell receptor beta chains listed below, sequenced in a study of tumor-infiltrating lymphocytes in primary liver carcinoma. Blood RNA was derived from unsorted whole blood, and germline DNA was extracted too. Priming with a constant-region primer yielded TCR beta cDNA from about 540 ng total RNA. Sequencing libraries for TCR beta derived from three nested multiplex PCR rounds that used slightly modified ARM-PCR. The study ran its first two PCR rounds for nine to ten cycles each, using TRBV1-TRBV30 forward primers and a C-beta reverse primer. TCRdb reprocessed the multiplex PCR reads via MiXCR and lists one record per CDR3 protein. The sample carries about 310,000 distinct CDR3 sequences, about three fifths recorded once. Sequences were obtained from peripheral blood. The source of these receptors is a woman aged 25 to 39 with primary liver carcinoma and hepatitis B virus infection.

This chain uses TRBV5-6 with TRBJ2-1; D is undetermined. The CDR3 is made up of 15 amino acids. Deletions cut 1 base from V and 0 bases from J, with 8 bases between. The germline CDR1 and CDR2 sequences are SGHDT and YYEEEE. Here the CDR3 reads CASSLLSSSYNEQFF. DNA of the CDR3: TGTGCCAGCAGCTTGTTATCTAGCTCCTACAATGAGCAGTTCTTC.

Notes on this clonotype: At one end the junction does not follow the germline gene, possibly because of a read error. This sequence joins TRBV5-6 and TRBJ2-1, with 7 bases lining up with TRBD2. The CDR3 is 18 residues long. From germline, CDR1 is SGHDT and CDR2 YYEEEE. CDR3 residues: CASSLVAGRAPGPNEQTF. CDR3 in DNA: TGTGCCAGCAGCTTGGTGGCAGGGAGGGCTCCCGGCCCCAATGAGCAGACCTTC.

The chain carries TRBV5-1 and TRBJ2-7; 10 nucleotides line up with TRBD2. Germline V CDR1 and CDR2: SGHRS, YFSETQ. This CDR3 contains 15 residues. V was pared by 9 bases and J by 5 bases, with 14 bases of the junction left unmatched. The chain's CDR3 is CANNIKLAGLHEQYF. In DNA, the CDR3 is TGCGCCAACAACATCAAACTAGCGGGGCTTCACGAGCAGTACTTC.